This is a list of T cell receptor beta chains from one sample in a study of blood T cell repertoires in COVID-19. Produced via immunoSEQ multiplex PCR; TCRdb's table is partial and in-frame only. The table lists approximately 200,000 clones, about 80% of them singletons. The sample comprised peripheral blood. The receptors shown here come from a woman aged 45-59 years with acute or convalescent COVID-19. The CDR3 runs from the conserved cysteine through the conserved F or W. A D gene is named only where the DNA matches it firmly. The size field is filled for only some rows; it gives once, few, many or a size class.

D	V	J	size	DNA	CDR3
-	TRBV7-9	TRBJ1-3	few	TGTGCCAGCCAACCGGCGGGAAGCTCTGGAAACACCATATATTTT	CASQPAGSSGNTIYF
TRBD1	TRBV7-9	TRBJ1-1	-	TGTGCCAGCAGCTTACAGGGGGTAAGGAACACTGAAGCTTTCTTT	CASSLQGVRNTEAFF
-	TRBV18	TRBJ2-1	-	TGTGCCAGCTCACCAGGGACAGGGAGCGGGAGTGGTGAGCAGTTCTTC	CASSPGTGSGSGEQFF
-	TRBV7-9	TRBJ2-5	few	TGTGCCAGCAGCCCCGACAGACCACCAAGGGAGACCCAGTACTTC	CASSPDRPPRETQYF
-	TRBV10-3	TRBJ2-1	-	TGTGCCATCAGTGAGTCCAGGGTTGGGAATGAGCAGTTCTTC	CAISESRVGNEQFF
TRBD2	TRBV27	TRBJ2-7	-	TGTGCCAGCAGGGAGGCTAGCGGAGTTATCTACTACGAGCAGTACTTC	CASREASGVIYYEQYF
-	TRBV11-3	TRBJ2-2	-	TGTGCCAGCAGCTTAGTGGCGGACACCGGGGAGCTGTTTTTT	CASSLVADTGELFF
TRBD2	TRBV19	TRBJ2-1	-	TGTGCCAGTAGTGGGACAGGGGGACTAGCGGGAAGTGAGCAGTTCTTC	CASSGTGGLAGSEQFF
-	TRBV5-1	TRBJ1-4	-	TGCGCCAGCAGCTTGGTTGGGGGCGAGAATGAAAAACTGTTTTTT	CASSLVGGENEKLFF
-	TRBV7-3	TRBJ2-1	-	TGTGCCAGCAGCTTAGCTGTGGGCGCGTACAATGAGCAGTTCTTC	CASSLAVGAYNEQFF
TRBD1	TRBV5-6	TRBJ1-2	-	TGTGCCAGCAGGCGGACAGGGGACCCTCCAGGCTACACCTTC	CASRRTGDPPGYTF
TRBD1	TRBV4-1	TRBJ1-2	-	TGCGCCAGCAGCCAAGGAGGACAGGCCGATGGCTACACCTTC	CASSQGGQADGYTF
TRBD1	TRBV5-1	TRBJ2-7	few	TGCGCCAGCAGCCCAAATGGACAGGGCGCTAACTACGAGCAGTACTTC	CASSPNGQGANYEQYF
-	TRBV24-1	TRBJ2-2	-	TGTGCCACCAGTGACCCCCGGACAACGAACACCGGGGAGCTGTTTTTT	CATSDPRTTNTGELFF
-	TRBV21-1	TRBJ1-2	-	TGTGCCAGGACCCCCCCGAGGGGCAGCGGGAACTATGGCTACACCTTC	CARTPPRGSGNYGYTF
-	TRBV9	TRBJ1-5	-	TGTGCCAGCAGCGTAGTAGGGAGTGGCAGGGAGGGGAATCAGCCCCAGCATTTT	CASSVVGSGREGNQPQHF
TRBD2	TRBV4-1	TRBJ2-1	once	TGCGCCAGCAGCCAAGCAAGGCTAGCGGGAGGGCAAAAGGTCTACAATGAGCAGTTCTTC	CASSQARLAGGQKVYNEQFF
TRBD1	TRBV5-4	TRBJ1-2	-	TGTGCCAGCAGCTTGGTCAGGGGGCACGGCTACACCTTC	CASSLVRGHGYTF
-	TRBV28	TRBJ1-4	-	TGTGCCAGCAGTTTCTCCCTGGGGAGTAATGAAAAACTGTTTTTT	CASSFSLGSNEKLFF
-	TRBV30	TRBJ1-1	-	TGTGCCTGGAGTACCGGGGTTATGAACACTGAAGCTTTCTTT	CAWSTGVMNTEAFF
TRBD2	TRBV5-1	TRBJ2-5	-	TGCGCCAGCAGCTTGGAGGTTCGTGCTAGCGGGTACCAAGAGACCCAGTACTTC	CASSLEVRASGYQETQYF
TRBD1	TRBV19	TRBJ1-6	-	TGTGCCAGTAGACGCAGGGGGCGAGAGACCATGGATTCACCCCTCCACTTT	CASRRRGRETMDSPLHF
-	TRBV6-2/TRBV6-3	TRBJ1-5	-	TGTGCCAGCAGTTATTGGAGGGGTTATCAGCCCCAGCATTTT	CASSYWRGYQPQHF
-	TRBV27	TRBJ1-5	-	TGTGCCAGCAGTTTAAAAACGGGGGGAAATCAGCCCCAGCATTTT	CASSLKTGGNQPQHF
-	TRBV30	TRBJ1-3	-	TGTGCCTGGTTTCGGGGAACTGGAAACACCATATATTTT	CAWFRGTGNTIYF
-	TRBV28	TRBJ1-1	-	TGTGCCAGCATTCTCGCAACCAGAAGTGAAGCTTTCTTT	CASILATRSEAFF
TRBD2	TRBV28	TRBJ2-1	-	TGTGCCAGCAGTTTAAAAGCGGGATCGGGGGAGCAGTTCTTC	CASSLKAGSGEQFF
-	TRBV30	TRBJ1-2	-	TGTGCCTGGAGCGGGGGAAATGGCTACACCTTC	CAWSGGNGYTF
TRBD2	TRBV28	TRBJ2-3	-	TGTGCCAGCAGTTTTAGCGGGGGGATCACAGATACGCAGTATTTT	CASSFSGGITDTQYF
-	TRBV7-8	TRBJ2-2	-	TGTGCCAGCAGAGTTAGGACTGGGGAAAAGAACACCGGGGAGCTGTTTTTT	CASRVRTGEKNTGELFF
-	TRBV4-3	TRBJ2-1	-	TGCGCCAGCAGCCAAGAGGGGGGTGGTTACAATGAGCAGTTCTTC	CASSQEGGGYNEQFF
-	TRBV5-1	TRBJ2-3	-	TGCGCCAGCAACGGCGGGACTTCCACCACAGATACGCAGTATTTT	CASNGGTSTTDTQYF
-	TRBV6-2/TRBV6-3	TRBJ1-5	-	TGTGCCAGCAGTTACTCTTACAGTCGGGACACCAATCAGCCCCAGCATTTT	CASSYSYSRDTNQPQHF
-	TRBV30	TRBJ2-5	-	TGTGCCTGGAGTGTGGGCGGGGGCCCGATGGAGACCCAGTACTTC	CAWSVGGGPMETQYF
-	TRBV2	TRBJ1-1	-	TGTGCCAGCAACAGGGAAATAAGGACTGAAGCTTTCTTT	CASNREIRTEAFF
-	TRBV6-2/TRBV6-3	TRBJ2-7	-	TGTGCCAGCAGTTACCGCCGGGGGAGAGCGCTTCCGTACTTC	CASSYRRGRALPYF
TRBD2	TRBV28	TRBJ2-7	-	TGTGCCAGCAGTGAGGGACTAGCGGCCTACGAGCAGTACTTC	CASSEGLAAYEQYF
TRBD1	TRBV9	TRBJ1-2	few	TGTGCCAGCAGCGTCACCGGGACAGGGGATTATGGCTACACCTTC	CASSVTGTGDYGYTF
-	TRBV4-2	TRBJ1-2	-	TGTGCCAGCAGCCAAGATAGGAGGGTTCGCTATGGCTACACCTTC	CASSQDRRVRYGYTF
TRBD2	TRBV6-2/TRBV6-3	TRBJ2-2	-	TGTGCCAGCAGTTACGCGAGGGGACTAGCGAACACCGGGGAGCTGTTTTTT	CASSYARGLANTGELFF